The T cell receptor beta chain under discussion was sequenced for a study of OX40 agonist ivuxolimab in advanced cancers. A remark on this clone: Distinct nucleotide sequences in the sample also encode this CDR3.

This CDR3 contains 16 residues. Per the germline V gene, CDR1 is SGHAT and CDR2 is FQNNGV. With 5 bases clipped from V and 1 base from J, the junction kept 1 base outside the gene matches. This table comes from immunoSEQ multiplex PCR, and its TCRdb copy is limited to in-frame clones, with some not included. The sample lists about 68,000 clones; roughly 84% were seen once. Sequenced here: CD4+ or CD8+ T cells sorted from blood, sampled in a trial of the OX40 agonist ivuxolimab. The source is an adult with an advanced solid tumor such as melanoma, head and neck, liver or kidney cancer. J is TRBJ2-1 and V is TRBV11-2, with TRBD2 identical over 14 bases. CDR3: CASSGLAGGSYNEQFF. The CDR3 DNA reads TGTGCCAGCAGCGGACTAGCGGGAGGATCCTACAATGAGCAGTTCTTC.